These 22 T cell receptor beta chains came from one sample sequenced in a study of T-cell memory formation after mild COVID-19. TCRdb redid the calling of the 5' RACE reads with MiXCR, one entry per CDR3 protein. There are about 430,000 distinct CDR3 sequences in the sample; 24% occur only once, and roughly 9.7% lies in the top ten. The specimen sequenced was PBMCs or a T cell subset sorted from them (not recorded which). The receptor set was obtained from an adult woman who had mild COVID-19 (a few samples of this study predate the infection). Cell type and time point are not known.

The chain carries TRBV15 and TRBJ2-3, with D unresolved. V lost 3 bases, J lost 6 bases, and 4 bases lay in between. The CDR3 is made up of 11 amino acids. Germline V gene sequence: CDR1 LNHNV, CDR2 YYDKDF (reference sequence). The chain's CDR3 is CATSSVDTQYF. The CDR3 DNA reads TGTGCCACCAGCAGCGTGGATACGCAGTATTTT.

A few counts support this clonotype. This chain connects TRBV21-1 to TRBJ2-2; the D segment call TRBD1 is taken from the table without a DNA check. TRBV21-1 is described as a pseudogene. CDR3 length: 13 amino acids. In DNA, the CDR3 is TGTGCCAGCAGTGGGGGAAACGACGGGGAGCTGTTTTTT. This codes for CASSGGNDGELFF.

This chain uses TRBV30 with TRBJ2-6; no reliable D call. V lost 1 base to trimming and J lost 0 bases, with 7 bases between them. The germline V gene has CDR1 GTSNPN and CDR2 SVGIG (reference sequence). The CDR3 loop spans 15 amino acids. The CDR3 nucleotides read TGTGCCTGGAGTGGGGGAATCTCTGGGGCCAACGTCCTGACTTTC. This gives the protein CAWSGGISGANVLTF.

The chain is built from TRBV6-6 and TRBJ1-2; unclear D gene. Germline assignment: CDR1 MNHNY and CDR2 SVGAGI (reference sequence). This CDR3 has 12 amino acids. V dropped 5 bases and J dropped 3 bases, with 7 bases sitting between them. The CDR3 spells CASSRSDYGYTF. The CDR3 coding sequence is TGTGCCAGCAGTAGGTCGGACTATGGCTACACCTTC.

J is TRBJ2-5 and V is TRBV2, with D perhaps matching TRBD1 or TRBD2 (6 bases each). Trimming removed 8 bases from V and 2 bases from J, with 24 bases in between. CDR1 is SNHLY, CDR2 FYNNEI, per germline. This CDR3 is built from 17 residues. CDR3 loop: CASGGRPGEGGQETQYF. The CDR3 DNA follows: TGTGCCAGCGGGGGGCGCCCCGGAGAAGGGGGACAAGAGACCCAGTACTTC.

This clonotype has more than one count but fewer than ten. The genes are TRBV11-2 and TRBJ2-1; D uncertain. The CDR3 is 16 residues long. Germline CDR1 is SGHAT and CDR2 is FQNNGV. Deletions cut 7 bases from V and 3 bases from J, with 19 bases between. As DNA, the CDR3 is TGTGCCAGCACTCATCCCATGGATCCGTACTACAATGAGCAGTTCTTC. Its translation is CASTHPMDPYYNEQFF. The entire variable domain, with the rest obtained from reference TRBV11-2 and TRBJ2-1, is as follows: EAGVAQSPRYKIIEKRQSVAFWCNPISGHATLYWYQQILGQGPKLLIQFQNNGVVDDSQLPKDRFSAERLKGVDSTLKIQPAKLEDSAVYLCASTHPMDPYYNEQFFGPGTRLTVL.

This clonotype was picked up a small number of times. This chain uses TRBV9 with TRBJ2-2; a weak D match, TRBD1 (6 bases). Germline V gene sequence: CDR1 SGDLS, CDR2 YYNGEE. CDR3 size: 15 residues. The ends were cut back, 0 bases at V and 5 bases at J, with 11 bases in the middle. The CDR3 DNA reads TGTGCCAGCAGCGTAGACAGGGCTTCGACCGGGGAGCTGTTTTTT. Amino acid sequence: CASSVDRASTGELFF.

The chain is built from TRBV19 and TRBJ1-5; D remains unclear. Germline V gene data show CDR1 as LNHDA and CDR2 as SQIVND (reference sequence). Trimming shortened V by 8 bases and J by 0 bases, and 17 bases separated the two germline ends. The CDR3 is made up of 16 amino acids. The CDR3 DNA is TGTGCCAGTTCCAACCGGCCCGGCTATAGCAATCAGCCCCAGCATTTT. Translating it yields CASSNRPGYSNQPQHF.

This clonotype has a handful of counts. The chain uses TRBV3-1 and TRBJ2-1; 7 positions match TRBD2. The CDR3 consists of 15 residues. V lost 5 bases and J lost 9; bases outside the gene matches: 13. Germline CDR1 LGHDT, CDR2 YNNKEL (reference sequence). The CDR3 reads CASSYVSGASGEQFF. CDR3 DNA: TGTGCCAGCAGCTACGTAAGCGGGGCTAGCGGTGAGCAGTTCTTC.

This clonotype was counted ten times or more. V is TRBV12-3 or TRBV12-4 and J is TRBJ2-1; 12 bases are shared with TRBD1. This CDR3 is 16 amino acids long. V lost 5 bases and J lost 9; bases outside the gene matches: 11. The CDR3 DNA is TGTGCCAGCAGTATCGGGACAGGGGGCAGATTACCTGAGCAGTTCTTC. This codes for CASSIGTGGRLPEQFF.

Written as DNA, the CDR3 is TGTGCCAGCAGCCATATCACAGGGTTGAATGAAAAACTGTTTTTT. Translated, it gives CASSHITGLNEKLFF. The chain employs TRBV14 and TRBJ1-4; D possibly corresponds to TRBD1 (6 bases). Per the germline V gene, CDR1 is SGHDN and CDR2 is FVKESK. Deletions cut 3 bases from V and 5 bases from J, with 13 bases between. This CDR3 has 15 residues.

This clonotype has only a few counts. The chain couples TRBV24-1 to TRBJ2-2; 12 nucleotides line up with TRBD1. V was clipped by 2 bases and J by 6 bases; unmatched bases: 3. Germline lookup yields CDR1 KGHDR and CDR2 SFDVKD. The CDR3 is 16 residues long. The CDR3 reads CATSDWDRGPAGELFF. For the CDR3, the DNA is TGTGCCACCAGTGATTGGGACAGGGGGCCGGCCGGGGAGCTGTTTTTT.

This clonotype has only a few counts. V is TRBV4-1 and J is TRBJ1-5; D is uncertain. Trimming cost V 3 bases and J 3 bases, with 6 bases left between them. Germline V gene lookup returns CDR1 MGHRA and CDR2 YSYEKL. The CDR3 runs 13 residues. CDR3 region: CASSQVLNQPQHF. The CDR3 bases are TGCGCCAGCAGCCAGGTGCTCAATCAGCCCCAGCATTTT.

The chain joins TRBV27 to TRBJ2-3; 9 nucleotides agree with TRBD2. Germline CDR1 and CDR2: MNHEY and SMNVEV (reference sequence). The CDR3 is 18 residues long. V was clipped by 5 bases and J by 1 base; unmatched bases: 13. The DNA for the CDR3 is TGTGCCAGCAGTCCATTAGCGGGAGCGGGGGTAGGCACAGATACGCAGTATTTT. Residues: CASSPLAGAGVGTDTQYF.

This clonotype was seen only a few times. V usage is TRBV7-2 and J usage is TRBJ1-5, with D possibly TRBD1 on 5 matching bases. This CDR3 is 16 amino acids long. The V end lost 5 bases, the J end lost 3 bases, and 17 bases lay between the germline ends. Germline V gives CDR1 SGHTA, CDR2 FQGNSA. Here the CDR3 DNA reads TGTGCCAGCAGCCCGTATCGTGGGGGACCCAATCAGCCCCAGCATTTT. It translates to CASSPYRGGPNQPQHF. The variable domain in full, completed from reference TRBV7-2 and TRBJ1-5, reads GAGVSQSPSNKVTEKGKDVELRCDPISGHTALYWYRQSLGQGLEFLIYFQGNSAPDKSGLPSDRFSAERTGGSVSTLTIQRTQQEDSAVYLCASSPYRGGPNQPQHFGDGTRLSIL.

This clonotype was observed many times. The V gene is TRBV12-3 or TRBV12-4, the J gene TRBJ2-7; D not resolved. Trimming cost V 4 bases and J 1 base, with 11 bases left between them. The CDR3 loop spans 14 amino acids. The CDR3: CASSSTDGSYEQYF. The CDR3 nucleotides are TGTGCCAGCAGTTCCACGGACGGTTCCTACGAGCAGTACTTC.

The J gene is TRBJ2-4, the V gene TRBV25-1; D is undetermined. The CDR3 extends over 13 amino acids. V lost 4 bases to trimming and J lost 3 bases, with 7 bases between them. Germline-derived CDR1 and CDR2 are MGHDK and SYGVNS. Written as DNA, the CDR3 is TGTGCCAGCAGTGGGACCCTCAAAAACATTCAGTACTTC. Protein sequence: CASSGTLKNIQYF.

V and J are TRBV6-6 and TRBJ1-4; D possibly corresponds to TRBD1 (5 bases). The CDR3 is 14 amino acids. Deletions cut 6 bases from V and 4 bases from J, with 12 bases between. Germline V gene sequence: CDR1 MNHNY, CDR2 SVGAGI (reference sequence). The CDR3 reads CASSLDSVNEKLFF. DNA for the CDR3: TGTGCCAGCAGCCTAGACAGCGTTAATGAAAAACTGTTTTTT.

V gene TRBV18 combines with J gene TRBJ1-1; the match to TRBD1 covers 7 bases. The germline gives CDR1 KGHSH, CDR2 LQKENI. V shed 6 bases, J shed 4 bases, and the junction held 8 bases outside the gene matches. CDR3 length: 14 residues. CDR3 protein: CASSSDRLVTEAFF. For the CDR3, the DNA is TGTGCCAGCTCCTCGGACAGGTTGGTCACTGAAGCTTTCTTT.

The table lists this clonotype with a few counts. Here the CDR3 DNA reads TGTGCCAGCAGTTTAGCGACGGGGGAGGGTAGGAGCACAGATACGCAGTATTTT. Translated: CASSLATGEGRSTDTQYF. The chain has TRBV12-3 or TRBV12-4 and TRBJ2-3; TRBD2 agrees at 7 bases. V was clipped by 0 bases and J by 0 bases; unmatched bases: 9. The CDR3 loop spans 18 amino acids.

The chain is built from TRBV2 and TRBJ2-1, with D uncertain. Germline CDR1 is SNHLY and CDR2 is FYNNEI. Trimming removed 4 bases from V and 2 bases from J, with 9 bases in between. The CDR3 has 14 amino acids. This CDR3 reads CASSVKSAYNEQFF. In nucleotides, the CDR3 is TGTGCCAGCAGTGTGAAATCGGCCTACAATGAGCAGTTCTTC. The complete variable domain, with remaining parts taken from reference TRBV2 and TRBJ2-1, reads EPEVTQTPSHQVTQMGQEVILRCVPISNHLYFYWYRQILGQKVEFLVSFYNNEISEKSEIFDDQFSVERPDGSNFTLKIRSTKLEDSAMYFCASSVKSAYNEQFFGPGTRLTVL.

V usage is TRBV20-1 and J usage is TRBJ1-1; D is unclear. The CDR3 length is 11 residues. The V and J ends lost 0 bases and 10 bases respectively, with 9 bases between them. Germline V CDR1 and CDR2: DFQATT, SNEGSKA (reference sequence). The CDR3, as DNA: TGCAGTGCTAGAGATATGGGAAGAGCTTTCTTT. It is translated as CSARDMGRAFF.